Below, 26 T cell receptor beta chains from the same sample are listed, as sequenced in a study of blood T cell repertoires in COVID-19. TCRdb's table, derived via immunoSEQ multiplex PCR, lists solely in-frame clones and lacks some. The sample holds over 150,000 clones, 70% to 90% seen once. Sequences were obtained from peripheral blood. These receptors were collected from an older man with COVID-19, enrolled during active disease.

The CDR3 sequence: CASSLASGGGGDTQYF. The DNA for the CDR3 is TGTGCCAGCAGCTTAGCGTCTGGGGGGGGTGGTGATACGCAGTATTTT. The V gene is TRBV7-2, the J gene TRBJ2-3, with 7 bases matching TRBD2. This CDR3 is 16 amino acids long. V shed 0 bases and J 6 bases; nucleotides not matched to a gene: 9. Germline V gene sequence: CDR1 SGHTA, CDR2 FQGNSA.

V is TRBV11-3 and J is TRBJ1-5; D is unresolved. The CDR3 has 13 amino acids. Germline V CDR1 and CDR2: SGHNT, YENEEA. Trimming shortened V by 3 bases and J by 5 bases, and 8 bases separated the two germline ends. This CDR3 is CASSFGLYQPQHF. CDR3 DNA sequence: TGTGCCAGCAGCTTCGGGTTATATCAGCCCCAGCATTTT. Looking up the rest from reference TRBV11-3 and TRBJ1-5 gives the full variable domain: EAGVVQSPRYKIIEKKQPVAFWCNPISGHNTLYWYLQNLGQGPELLIRYENEEAVDDSQLPKDRFSAERLKGVDSTLKIQPAELGDSAVYLCASSFGLYQPQHFGDGTRLSIL.

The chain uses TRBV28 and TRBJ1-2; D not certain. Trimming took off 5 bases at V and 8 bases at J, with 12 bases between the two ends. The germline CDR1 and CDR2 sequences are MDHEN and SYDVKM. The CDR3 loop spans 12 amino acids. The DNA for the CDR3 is TGTGCCAGCAGTCCACCCCTAGGAGGCTACACCTTC. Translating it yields CASSPPLGGYTF.

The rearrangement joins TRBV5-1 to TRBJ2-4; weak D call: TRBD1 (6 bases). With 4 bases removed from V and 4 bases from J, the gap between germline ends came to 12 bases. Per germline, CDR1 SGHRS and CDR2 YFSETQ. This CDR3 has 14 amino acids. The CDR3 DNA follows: TGCGCCAGCAGCCCTCAGGGGAGTAAAAACATTCAGTACTTC. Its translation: CASSPQGSKNIQYF.

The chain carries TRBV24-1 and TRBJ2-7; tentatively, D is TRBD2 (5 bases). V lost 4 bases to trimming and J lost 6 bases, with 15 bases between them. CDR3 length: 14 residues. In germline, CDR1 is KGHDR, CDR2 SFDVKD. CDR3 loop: CATSDGLGWAEQYF. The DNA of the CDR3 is TGTGCCACCAGTGACGGACTTGGGTGGGCCGAGCAGTACTTC.

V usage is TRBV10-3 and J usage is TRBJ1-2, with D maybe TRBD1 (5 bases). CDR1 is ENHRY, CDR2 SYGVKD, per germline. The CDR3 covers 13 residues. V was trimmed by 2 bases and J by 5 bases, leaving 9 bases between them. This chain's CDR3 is CAISEATEYGYTF. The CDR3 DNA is TGTGCCATCAGTGAGGCGACAGAGTATGGCTACACCTTC.

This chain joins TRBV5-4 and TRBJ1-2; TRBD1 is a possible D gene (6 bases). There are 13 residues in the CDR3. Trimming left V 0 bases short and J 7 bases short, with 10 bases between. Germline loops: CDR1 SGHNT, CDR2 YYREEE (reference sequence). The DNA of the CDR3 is TGTGCCAGCAGCTTGGGCGGGGGCAGTGGCTACACCTTC. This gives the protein CASSLGGGSGYTF.

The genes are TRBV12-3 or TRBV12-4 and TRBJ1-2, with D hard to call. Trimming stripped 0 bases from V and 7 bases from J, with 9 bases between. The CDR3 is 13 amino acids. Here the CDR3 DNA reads TGTGCCAGCAGTTTAGCGCTACAGAGTGGCTACACCTTC. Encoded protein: CASSLALQSGYTF.

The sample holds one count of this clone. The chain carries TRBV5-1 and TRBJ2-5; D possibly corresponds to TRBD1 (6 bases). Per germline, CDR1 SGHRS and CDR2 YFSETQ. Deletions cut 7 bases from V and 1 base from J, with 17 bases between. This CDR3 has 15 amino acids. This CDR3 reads CASSGGAGVQETQYF. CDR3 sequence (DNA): TGCGCCAGCTCTGGGGGCGCGGGTGTCCAAGAGACCCAGTACTTC.

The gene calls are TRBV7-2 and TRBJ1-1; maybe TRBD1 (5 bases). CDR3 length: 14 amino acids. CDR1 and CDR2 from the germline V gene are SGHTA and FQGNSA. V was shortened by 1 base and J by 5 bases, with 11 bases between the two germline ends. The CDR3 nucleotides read TGTGCCAGCAGCTTAGGGGGCCCAGGGACTGAAGCTTTCTTT. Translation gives CASSLGGPGTEAFF.

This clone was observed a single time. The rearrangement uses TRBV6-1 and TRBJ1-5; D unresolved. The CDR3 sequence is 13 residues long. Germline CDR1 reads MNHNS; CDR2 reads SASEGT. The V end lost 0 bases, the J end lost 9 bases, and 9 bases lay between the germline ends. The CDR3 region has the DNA TGTGCCAGCAGTGAAGCCGGGTTGAGGCCCCAGCATTTT. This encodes CASSEAGLRPQHF.

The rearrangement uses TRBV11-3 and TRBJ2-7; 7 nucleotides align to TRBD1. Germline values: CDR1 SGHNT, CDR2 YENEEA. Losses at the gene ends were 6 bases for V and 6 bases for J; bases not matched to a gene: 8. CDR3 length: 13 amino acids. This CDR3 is CASSPTGVGEQYF. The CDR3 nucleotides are TGTGCCAGCAGTCCTACAGGGGTGGGCGAGCAGTACTTC. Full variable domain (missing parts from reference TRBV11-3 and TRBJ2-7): EAGVVQSPRYKIIEKKQPVAFWCNPISGHNTLYWYLQNLGQGPELLIRYENEEAVDDSQLPKDRFSAERLKGVDSTLKIQPAELGDSAVYLCASSPTGVGEQYFGPGTRLTVT.

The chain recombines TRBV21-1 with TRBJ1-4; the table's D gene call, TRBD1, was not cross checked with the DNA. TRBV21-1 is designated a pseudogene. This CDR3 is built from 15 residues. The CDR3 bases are TGTGCCAGCAGCGTAATGGACAGGCCCCGAGGCAAACTGTTTTTT. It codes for CASSVMDRPRGKLFF.

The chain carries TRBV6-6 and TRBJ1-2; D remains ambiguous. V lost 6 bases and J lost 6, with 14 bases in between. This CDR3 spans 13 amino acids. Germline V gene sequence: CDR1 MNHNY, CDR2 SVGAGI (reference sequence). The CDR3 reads CASSGEGADGYTF. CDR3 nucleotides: TGTGCCAGCAGCGGAGAGGGCGCCGATGGCTACACCTTC.

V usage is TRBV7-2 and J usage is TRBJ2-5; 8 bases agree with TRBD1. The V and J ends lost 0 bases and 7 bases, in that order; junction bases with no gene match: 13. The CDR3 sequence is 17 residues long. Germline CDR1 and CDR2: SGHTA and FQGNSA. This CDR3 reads CASSLAAQGSTGGTQYF. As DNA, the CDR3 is TGTGCCAGCAGCTTAGCGGCACAGGGCTCCACAGGGGGGACCCAGTACTTC.

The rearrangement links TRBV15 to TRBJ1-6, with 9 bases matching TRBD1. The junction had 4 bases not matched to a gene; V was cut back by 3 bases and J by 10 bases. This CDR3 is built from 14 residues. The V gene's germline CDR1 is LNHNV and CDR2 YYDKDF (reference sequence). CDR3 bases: TGTGCCACCAGCAGGGACAGGGGAGGATCACCCCTCCACTTT. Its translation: CATSRDRGGSPLHF.

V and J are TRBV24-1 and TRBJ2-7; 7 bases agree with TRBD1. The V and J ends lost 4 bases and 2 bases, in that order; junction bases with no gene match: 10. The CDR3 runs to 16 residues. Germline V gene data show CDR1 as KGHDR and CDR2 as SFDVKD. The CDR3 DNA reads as TGTGCCACCAGTGAACCTCCGGGACAGCCGACCTACGAGCAGTACTTC. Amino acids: CATSEPPGQPTYEQYF.

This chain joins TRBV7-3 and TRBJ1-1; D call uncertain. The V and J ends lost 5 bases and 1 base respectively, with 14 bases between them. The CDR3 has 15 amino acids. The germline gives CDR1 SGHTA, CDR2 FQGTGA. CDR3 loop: CASSEPLGANTEAFF. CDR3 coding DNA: TGTGCCAGCAGCGAGCCGCTCGGAGCGAACACTGAAGCTTTCTTT.

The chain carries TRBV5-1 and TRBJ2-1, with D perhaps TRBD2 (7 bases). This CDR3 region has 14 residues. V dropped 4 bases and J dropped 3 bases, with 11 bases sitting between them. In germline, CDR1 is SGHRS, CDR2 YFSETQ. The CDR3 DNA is TGCGCCAGCAGCGCGGGGGCGCGCTACAATGAGCAGTTCTTC. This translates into CASSAGARYNEQFF.

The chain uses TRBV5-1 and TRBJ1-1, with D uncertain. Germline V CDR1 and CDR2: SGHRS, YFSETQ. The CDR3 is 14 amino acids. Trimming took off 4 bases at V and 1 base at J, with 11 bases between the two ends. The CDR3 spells CASSPAGRNTEAFF. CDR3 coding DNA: TGCGCCAGCAGCCCGGCAGGAAGGAACACTGAAGCTTTCTTT.

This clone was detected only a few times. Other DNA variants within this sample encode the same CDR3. The CDR3 here is CASSVGQRNTEAFF. CDR3 nucleotide sequence: TGTGCCAGCAGCGTCGGACAGAGGAACACTGAAGCTTTCTTT. This chain uses TRBV9 with TRBJ1-1; possibly TRBD1 for D (6 bases). The CDR3 runs 14 residues. Deletions cut 2 bases from V and 1 base from J, with 9 bases between. From germline, CDR1 is SGDLS and CDR2 YYNGEE.

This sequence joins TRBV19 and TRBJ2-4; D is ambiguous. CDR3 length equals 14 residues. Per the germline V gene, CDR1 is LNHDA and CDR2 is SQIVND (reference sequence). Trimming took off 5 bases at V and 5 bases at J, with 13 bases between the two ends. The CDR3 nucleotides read TGTGCCAGTAGTCTCAGACTCGGCGAAAACATTCAGTACTTC. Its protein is CASSLRLGENIQYF.

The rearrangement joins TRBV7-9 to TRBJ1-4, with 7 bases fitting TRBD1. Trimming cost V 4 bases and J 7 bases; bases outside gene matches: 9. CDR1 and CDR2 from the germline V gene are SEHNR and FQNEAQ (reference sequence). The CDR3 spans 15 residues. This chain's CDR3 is CASSSDRESGEKLFF. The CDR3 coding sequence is TGTGCCAGCAGCTCCGACAGGGAGTCCGGTGAAAAACTGTTTTTT.

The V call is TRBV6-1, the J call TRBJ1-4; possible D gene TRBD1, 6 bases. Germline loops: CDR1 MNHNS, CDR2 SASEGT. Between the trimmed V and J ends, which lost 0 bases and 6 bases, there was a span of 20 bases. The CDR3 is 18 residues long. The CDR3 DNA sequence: TGTGCCAGCAGTGAAGCGAGGGGGGGGCAGGGTGGTTATGAAAAACTGTTTTTT. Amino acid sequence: CASSEARGGQGGYEKLFF.

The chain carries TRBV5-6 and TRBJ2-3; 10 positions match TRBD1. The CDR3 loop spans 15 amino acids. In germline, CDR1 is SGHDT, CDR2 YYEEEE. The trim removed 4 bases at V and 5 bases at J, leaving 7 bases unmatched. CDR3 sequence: CASSPGTGVGDTQYF. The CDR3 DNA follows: TGTGCCAGCAGCCCGGGGACAGGGGTTGGAGATACGCAGTATTTT.

DNA for the CDR3: TGTGCCAGCAGTGAATCCCGAGGGTCCTACGAGCAGTACTTC. Translation: CASSESRGSYEQYF. V is TRBV2 and J is TRBJ2-7, with TRBD2 as a possible D gene (5 bases). The length of the CDR3 is 14 residues. The germline gives CDR1 SNHLY, CDR2 FYNNEI. Deletions cut 2 bases from V and 1 base from J, with 9 bases between.